The 21 T cell receptor beta chains reported below all come from one sample, sequenced in a study of control samples from healthy donors and cancer patients. TCRdb keeps only in-frame clones here, not all; method: immunoSEQ multiplex PCR. The repertoire holds 30,000 to 35,000 clones, with approximately 93% as singletons. The sample comprised blood. These receptors originate from a man aged 55 to 69 in good health.

This rearrangement joins TRBV5-6 to TRBJ1-2; tentatively, D is TRBD1 (6 bases). This CDR3 region has 13 residues. The germline V gene has CDR1 SGHDT and CDR2 YYEEEE. Trimming shortened V by 4 bases and J by 8 bases, and 15 bases separated the two germline ends. CDR3 in DNA: TGTGCCAGCAGCGTAGGACAGACCATAGGCTACACCTTC. Translated: CASSVGQTIGYTF. The whole variable domain, filled in from reference TRBV5-6 and TRBJ1-2, reads DAGVTQSPTHLIKTRGQQVTLRCSPKSGHDTVSWYQQALGQGPQFIFQYYEEEERQRGNFPDRFSGHQFPNYSSELNVNALLLGDSALYLCASSVGQTIGYTFGSGTRLTVV.

The rearrangement links TRBV12-5 to TRBJ1-6; D remains unclear. The germline V and J ends were trimmed by 6 bases and 6 bases, with 9 bases remaining between them. This CDR3 is 13 amino acids long. Per the germline V gene, CDR1 is LGHNT and CDR2 is FRNRAP. The CDR3 DNA follows: TGTGCTAGTGGGGCTGCGTTTAATTCACCCCTCCACTTT. Its translation: CASGAAFNSPLHF.

Regarding this clone: A read error may account for a junction end that differs from germline. The chain has TRBV7-2 and TRBJ1-6; D unresolved. Germline V gene data show CDR1 as SGHTA and CDR2 as FQGNSA. The CDR3 is 15 residues long. The CDR3 sequence is CASTSQDSFNSPLHF. CDR3 bases: TGTGCCAGCACCTCTCAGGACTCCTTTAATTCACCCCTCCACTTT.

This chain uses TRBV28 with TRBJ2-7, with a weak D call TRBD1 (5 bases). The V end was cut by 6 bases, the J end by 2 bases, with 11 bases between. Germline V gives CDR1 MDHEN, CDR2 SYDVKM. CDR3 length equals 13 residues. CDR3 sequence reads: CASSLRVTYEQYF. CDR3 sequence (DNA): TGTGCCAGCAGCCTCAGGGTTACCTACGAGCAGTACTTC.

This rearrangement joins TRBV5-4 to TRBJ2-3; possibly TRBD1 for D (6 bases). The ends were cut back, 1 base at V and 2 bases at J, with 23 bases in the middle. The CDR3 sequence is 19 residues long. CDR1 is SGHNT and CDR2 is YYREEE in the germline V gene (reference sequence). CDR3: CASSLRGSVRFRLTDTQYF. CDR3 DNA: TGTGCCAGCAGCTTGAGGGGGAGTGTGCGCTTTCGGCTCACAGATACGCAGTATTTT.

CDR3: CSASAGVLNTGELFF. CDR3 in DNA: TGCAGTGCTAGTGCGGGGGTCCTGAACACCGGGGAGCTGTTTTTT. The rearrangement links TRBV20-1 to TRBJ2-2; 7 bases align to TRBD2. The CDR3 spans 15 residues. The V gene's germline CDR1 is DFQATT and CDR2 SNEGSKA (reference sequence). Unmatched junction bases numbered 5, after V lost 3 bases and J lost 1 base.

The chain uses TRBV6-1 and TRBJ2-5; unclear D gene. CDR3 length: 14 residues. Germline CDR1 is MNHNS and CDR2 is SASEGT. Trimming removed 1 base at V and 13 bases at J, with 19 bases between. CDR3 bases: TGTGCCAGCAGTGAAGGGGCAGGCCAGGCGCGGACGTACTTC. Its protein is CASSEGAGQARTYF.

The V and J genes are TRBV4-2 and TRBJ1-2, with 9 positions matching TRBD1. The trim removed 1 base at V and 5 bases at J, leaving 2 bases unmatched. Germline CDR1 is LGHNA and CDR2 is YNFKEQ. CDR3 length equals 14 residues. The CDR3 spells CASSQVGTGYGYTF. In DNA, the CDR3 is TGTGCCAGCAGCCAAGTGGGGACAGGGTATGGCTACACCTTC.

In this sample, this clone turned up a few times. The chain recombines TRBV2 with TRBJ2-7, with D unclear. The ends were cut back, 3 bases at V and 6 bases at J, with 15 bases in the middle. The CDR3 is made up of 14 amino acids. Germline CDR1 and CDR2: SNHLY and FYNNEI. The CDR3 region is CASSDGEELGEQYF. The CDR3 DNA is TGTGCCAGCAGTGATGGGGAAGAGTTGGGCGAGCAGTACTTC. Drawing the rest from reference TRBV2 and TRBJ2-7, the complete variable domain is EPEVTQTPSHQVTQMGQEVILRCVPISNHLYFYWYRQILGQKVEFLVSFYNNEISEKSEIFDDQFSVERPDGSNFTLKIRSTKLEDSAMYFCASSDGEELGEQYFGPGTRLTVT.

This sequence joins TRBV18 and TRBJ1-1; D uncertain. The germline V gene encodes CDR1 KGHSH and CDR2 LQKENI. This CDR3 comprises 13 residues. Trimming cost V 6 bases and J 0 bases, with 8 bases left between them. CDR3 in DNA: TGTGCCAGCTCGTACGCCTTGAACACTGAAGCTTTCTTT. This gives the protein CASSYALNTEAFF.

Here the CDR3 reads CSASWQGNNNEQFF. The CDR3 DNA follows: TGCAGTGCTAGTTGGCAGGGGAACAACAATGAGCAGTTCTTC. The J gene is TRBJ2-1, the V gene TRBV20-1, with D tentatively TRBD1 (6 bases). The CDR3 extends over 14 amino acids. Trimming cost V 3 bases and J 5 bases, with 14 bases left between them. Germline CDR1 reads DFQATT; CDR2 reads SNEGSKA (reference sequence).

This chain connects TRBV7-9 to TRBJ1-1; perhaps TRBD1 as D (5 bases). The V end was cut by 1 base, the J end by 5 bases, with 11 bases between. Germline V CDR1 and CDR2: SEHNR, FQNEAQ (reference sequence). The CDR3 spans 14 residues. The CDR3 is CASSLEGIRTEAFF. In nucleotides, the CDR3 is TGTGCCAGCAGCTTAGAGGGGATTAGGACTGAAGCTTTCTTT.

The genes are TRBV7-2 and TRBJ1-2, with D tentatively TRBD1 (5 bases). CDR1 and CDR2 (germline): SGHTA, FQGNSA. The CDR3 runs 14 residues. V gave up 5 bases and J gave up 2 bases, with 12 bases separating them. The CDR3 region has the DNA TGTGCCAGCAGCCCTTCGGGGGGGAACTATGGCTACACCTTC. Amino acids: CASSPSGGNYGYTF. Full variable domain (remainder filled in from reference TRBV7-2 and TRBJ1-2): GAGVSQSPSNKVTEKGKDVELRCDPISGHTALYWYRQSLGQGLEFLIYFQGNSAPDKSGLPSDRFSAERTGGSVSTLTIQRTQQEDSAVYLCASSPSGGNYGYTFGSGTRLTVV.

The chain is built from TRBV6-5 and TRBJ2-2, with D perhaps matching TRBD1 (5 bases). CDR3 length: 14 residues. Trimming shortened V by 6 bases and J by 2 bases, and 10 bases separated the two germline ends. The germline gives CDR1 MNHEY, CDR2 SVGAGI. CDR3 DNA: TGTGCCAGCAGGCTGACAGTCAACACCGGGGAGCTGTTTTTT. Translated, it gives CASRLTVNTGELFF.

The chain joins TRBV27 to TRBJ1-6; no firm D call. V lost 3 bases to trimming and J lost 6 bases, with 9 bases between them. The CDR3 has 14 amino acids. Germline CDR1 MNHEY, CDR2 SMNVEV (reference sequence). Here the CDR3 DNA reads TGTGCCAGCAGTTTGGTTGGACCTAATTCACCCCTCCACTTT. It encodes CASSLVGPNSPLHF.

The V and J genes are TRBV29-1 and TRBJ1-1, with a possible D match to TRBD1 (5 bases). The length of the CDR3 is 14 residues. The V gene's germline CDR1 is SQVTM and CDR2 ANQGSEA. V shed 4 bases and J shed 2 bases, with 14 bases lying between them. CDR3 DNA sequence: TGCAGCGTTGTCGACAGAGTCGGAAACACTGAAGCTTTCTTT. It codes for CSVVDRVGNTEAFF.

This clone was recorded only once. Here the CDR3 reads CASSTQGLPNEKLFF. In nucleotides, the CDR3 is TGTGCCAGCAGCACTCAGGGGCTACCTAATGAAAAACTGTTTTTT. This chain uses TRBV11-1 with TRBJ1-4; a possible D gene is TRBD1 (6 bases). This CDR3 has 15 residues. Per the germline V gene, CDR1 is SGHAT and CDR2 is FQDESV (reference sequence). Trimming took 5 bases from V and 3 from J, leaving 13 bases between them.

In this sample, this clone turned up once. V gene TRBV19 combines with J gene TRBJ1-5; no reliable D call. The CDR3 spans 13 residues. Germline V lookup: CDR1 LNHDA, CDR2 SQIVND (reference sequence). The V end lost 7 bases, the J end lost 5 bases, and 12 bases lay between the germline ends. CDR3 nucleotides: TGTGCCAGTACCCGGGTAGGCGATCAGCCCCAGCATTTT. It is translated as CASTRVGDQPQHF.

The chain recombines TRBV19 with TRBJ1-5; D is uncertain. This CDR3 is 13 amino acids long. Deletions cut 6 bases from V and 6 bases from J, with 12 bases between. Germline CDR1 reads LNHDA; CDR2 reads SQIVND (reference sequence). CDR3 bases: TGTGCCAGTAGCGAGAGGGAGAGTCAGCCCCAGCATTTT. This encodes CASSERESQPQHF. Using reference TRBV19 and TRBJ1-5 for the parts outside the CDR3, the full variable domain is DGGITQSPKYLFRKEGQNVTLSCEQNLNHDAMYWYRQDPGQGLRLIYYSQIVNDFQKGDIAEGYSVSREKKESFPLTVTSAQKNPTAFYLCASSERESQPQHFGDGTRLSIL.

V gene TRBV2 combines with J gene TRBJ1-2; no reliable D call. V gave up 8 bases and J gave up 2 bases, with 15 bases separating them. Germline V CDR1 and CDR2: SNHLY, FYNNEI. The CDR3 totals 14 residues. CDR3 residues: CASLARSLNYGYTF. The CDR3 DNA is TGTGCCAGCCTAGCGCGCAGTCTAAACTATGGCTACACCTTC.

V is TRBV27 and J is TRBJ2-7, with a tentative D call TRBD1 (5 bases). The CDR3 consists of 13 residues. V was clipped by 0 bases and J by 4 bases, with 7 bases between them. CDR1 MNHEY and CDR2 SMNVEV come from the germline V gene (reference sequence). The CDR3 DNA sequence: TGTGCCAGCAGTTTATCGACAGCGTACGAGCAGTACTTC. As protein: CASSLSTAYEQYF.